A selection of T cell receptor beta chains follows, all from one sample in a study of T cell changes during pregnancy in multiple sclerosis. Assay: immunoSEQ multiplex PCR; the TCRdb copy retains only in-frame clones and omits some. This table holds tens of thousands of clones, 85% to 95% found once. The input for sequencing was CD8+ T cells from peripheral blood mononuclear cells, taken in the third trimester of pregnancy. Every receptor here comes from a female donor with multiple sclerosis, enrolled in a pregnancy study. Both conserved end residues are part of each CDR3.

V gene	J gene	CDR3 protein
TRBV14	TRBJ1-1	CASSYTANTEAFF
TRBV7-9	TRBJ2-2	CASSPRFGELFF
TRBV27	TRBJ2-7	CASSFPGQNEQYF
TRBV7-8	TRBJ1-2	CASSGGMDYGYTF
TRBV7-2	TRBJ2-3	CASSLGPDTQYF
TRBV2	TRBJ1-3	CASSGPLTDSGNTIYF
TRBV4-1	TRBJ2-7	CASSQEGTGFNEQYF
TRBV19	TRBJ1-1	CAKTGQSGSNTEAFF
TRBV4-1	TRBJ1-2	CASSQATGGTGYGYTF
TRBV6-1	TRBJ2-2	CASSVAGETGELFF
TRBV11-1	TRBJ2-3	CASSFPEGALTDTQYF
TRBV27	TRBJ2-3	CASRLLAGPDTQYF
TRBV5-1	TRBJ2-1	CASSLAPSGRAGVYNEQFF
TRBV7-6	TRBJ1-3	CASSSREGLNGNTIYF
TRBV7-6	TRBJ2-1	CASSLGAGGPSNEQFF
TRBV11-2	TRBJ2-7	CASSLVAGVNYEQYF
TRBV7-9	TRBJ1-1	CASSPQGRNTEAFF
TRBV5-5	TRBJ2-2	CASSLGVTSGGNTGELFF
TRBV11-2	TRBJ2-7	CASSDRGPFYEQYF
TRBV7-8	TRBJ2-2	CASSLRGTANTGELFF
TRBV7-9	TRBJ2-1	CASSTTGGSYNEQFF
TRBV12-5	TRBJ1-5	CASDLGANSNQPQHF